The next 21 T cell receptor beta chains were all read from a single sample in a study of T cell responses to AZD1222 COVID-19 vaccine. Libraries were prepared by immunoSEQ multiplex PCR; TCRdb keeps only in-frame clonotypes and omits some of them. This table holds more than 95,000 clones, over 75% found once. The input for sequencing was peripheral blood, taken on day 0 of AZD1222 vaccination. The origin of the receptors is an adult in good health.

The chain has TRBV6-1 and TRBJ2-7; D possibly corresponds to TRBD2 (6 bases). Trimming stripped 1 base from V and 3 bases from J, with 13 bases between. This CDR3 has 15 amino acids. From germline, CDR1 is MNHNS and CDR2 SASEGT. CDR3 nucleotides: TGTGCCAGCAGTGAAGGGGGACTCCCGAGCTACGAGCAGTACTTC. Amino acids: CASSEGGLPSYEQYF.

The gene calls are TRBV11-2 and TRBJ2-2; tentatively, D is TRBD2 (7 bases). The V gene lost 6 bases and the J gene lost 6 bases, with 20 bases spanning the gap. The CDR3 length is 16 residues. Germline-derived CDR1 and CDR2 are SGHAT and FQNNGV. This CDR3 reads CASRRIGGGASGELFF. Here the CDR3 DNA reads TGTGCCAGCAGACGAATAGGGGGGGGCGCCTCCGGGGAGCTGTTTTTT.

This chain joins TRBV12-3 or TRBV12-4 and TRBJ1-6; D gene unclear. The CDR3 sequence is 13 residues long. V lost 2 bases and J lost 6, with 5 bases in between. The CDR3 DNA follows: TGTGCCAGCAGTTTAAACGCTAATTCACCCCTCCACTTT. Translating it yields CASSLNANSPLHF.

The chain links TRBV7-9 to TRBJ2-1; 8 nucleotides align to TRBD1. V lost 9 bases to trimming and J lost 9 bases; unmatched junction nucleotides: 4. This CDR3 has 11 amino acids. Germline values: CDR1 SEHNR, CDR2 FQNEAQ (reference sequence). CDR3 in amino acids: CARADRGEQFF. The CDR3 region has the DNA TGTGCCAGAGCCGACAGGGGTGAGCAGTTCTTC.

This clone was detected a few times. The genes are TRBV5-1 and TRBJ1-6; D is unclear. This CDR3 has 16 amino acids. Trimming shortened V by 4 bases and J by 10 bases, and 21 bases separated the two germline ends. In germline, CDR1 is SGHRS, CDR2 YFSETQ. CDR3 DNA sequence: TGCGCCAGCAGCGAGCTAGCGACTCGTGGGGAGTCACCCCTCCACTTT. Translated: CASSELATRGESPLHF.

V usage is TRBV4-1 and J usage is TRBJ2-1; D unresolved. Looked up from germline, CDR1 is MGHRA and CDR2 is YSYEKL. The CDR3 is made up of 12 amino acids. V was trimmed by 0 bases and J by 13 bases, leaving 10 bases between them. CDR3 sequence: CASSQDRRVQFF. The CDR3 DNA is TGCGCCAGCAGCCAAGATCGACGGGTACAGTTCTTC.

V is TRBV19 and J is TRBJ1-6; 10 bases are shared with TRBD1. V gave up 10 bases and J gave up 13 bases; unmatched junction bases: 7. The V gene's germline CDR1 is LNHDA and CDR2 SQIVND (reference sequence). The CDR3 has 12 amino acids. CDR3 sequence: CATSGTGAPLHF. CDR3 sequence (DNA): TGTGCCACCTCCGGGACAGGGGCTCCCCTCCACTTT.

The V gene is TRBV7-3, the J gene TRBJ2-3; D remains unclear. The CDR3 loop spans 15 amino acids. Germline CDR1 SGHTA, CDR2 FQGTGA. V was pared by 1 base and J by 0 bases, with 8 bases between. CDR3 coding DNA: TGTGCCAGCAGCTTAAGTCTGGCTAGCACAGATACGCAGTATTTT. Translated: CASSLSLASTDTQYF.

This clone was found once. The chain couples TRBV9 to TRBJ1-4, with D maybe TRBD1 (6 bases). The CDR3 is 16 residues long. CDR1 is SGDLS, CDR2 YYNGEE, per germline. V was trimmed by 1 base and J by 3 bases, leaving 13 bases between them. In nucleotides, the CDR3 is TGTGCCAGCAGCGTAATGTCGACAGGAGCTAATGAAAAACTGTTTTTT. Translation gives CASSVMSTGANEKLFF.

This clone appeared many times. This sequence joins TRBV9 and TRBJ2-7; D possibly uses TRBD1 or TRBD2 (5 bases each). V was pared by 3 bases and J by 3 bases, with 10 bases between. The length of the CDR3 is 13 residues. Per germline, CDR1 SGDLS and CDR2 YYNGEE. In DNA form, the CDR3 reads TGTGCCAGCAGCGAGGGACCCATCTACGAGCAGTACTTC. Protein: CASSEGPIYEQYF.

This chain's CDR3 is CASRGGDSEQYF. CDR3 sequence (DNA): TGTGCCAGCCGTGGTGGGGACAGCGAGCAGTACTTC. The chain couples TRBV18 to TRBJ2-7, with 7 bases matching TRBD1. V dropped 8 bases and J dropped 6; count of bases not matched to a gene: 7. CDR1 and CDR2 (germline): KGHSH, LQKENI. The CDR3 is 12 amino acids. Filled out from reference TRBV18 and TRBJ2-7, the complete variable domain reads NAGVMQNPRHLVRRRGQEARLRCSPMKGHSHVYWYRQLPEEGLKFMVYLQKENIIDESGMPKERFSAEFPKEGPSILRIQQVVRGDSAAYFCASRGGDSEQYFGPGTRLTVT.

The J gene is TRBJ2-5, the V gene TRBV10-3, with a tentative D call TRBD2 (5 bases). The CDR3 covers 13 residues. Germline CDR1 and CDR2: ENHRY and SYGVKD. Trimming cost V 10 bases and J 5 bases, with 17 bases left between them. This CDR3 reads CATNDGKSETQYF. The CDR3 bases are TGTGCCACTAACGACGGGAAATCGGAGACCCAGTACTTC.

The rearrangement uses TRBV5-5 and TRBJ2-1, with D perhaps being TRBD1 or TRBD2 (10 bases each). The CDR3 contains 20 residues. Germline loops: CDR1 SGHKS, CDR2 YYEKEE (reference sequence). Trimming left V 3 bases short and J 12 bases short, with 37 bases between. CDR3 loop: CASSSAVDRGASGGRSGQFF. DNA of the CDR3: TGTGCCAGCAGCTCGGCCGTGGACAGGGGGGCTAGCGGGGGCCGTAGCGGGCAGTTCTTC.

The V gene is TRBV28, the J gene TRBJ1-3; no definite D call. This CDR3 is built from 17 residues. Trimming removed 1 base from V and 2 bases from J, with 15 bases in between. The germline V gene has CDR1 MDHEN and CDR2 SYDVKM. The CDR3 nucleotides are TGTGCCAGCAGTTTATTTGACATGCATGACCCTGGAAACACCATATATTTT. It encodes CASSLFDMHDPGNTIYF.

V and J are TRBV10-3 and TRBJ1-1; D is uncertain. The CDR3 runs 14 residues. Germline V gene lookup returns CDR1 ENHRY and CDR2 SYGVKD. Trimming removed 6 bases at V and 1 base at J, with 12 bases between. The CDR3 DNA sequence: TGTGCCATCAGGACTGTGACGGAGAACACTGAAGCTTTCTTT. Translating it yields CAIRTVTENTEAFF.

The chain has TRBV5-1 and TRBJ1-5; 7 bases fit TRBD1. The ends lost 6 bases at V and 4 bases at J; junction bases unmatched: 10. The CDR3 extends over 15 amino acids. In germline, CDR1 is SGHRS, CDR2 YFSETQ. As DNA, the CDR3 is TGCGCCAGCACTACCGGGCCAGGGGGTAATCAGCCCCAGCATTTT. It codes for CASTTGPGGNQPQHF.

The chain links TRBV12-3 or TRBV12-4 to TRBJ1-1; D gene ambiguous. The V and J ends lost 3 bases and 4 bases respectively, with 9 bases between them. The CDR3 covers 13 residues. CDR3 sequence (DNA): TGTGCCAGCAGTTTTGCGCGGTCCACTGAAGCTTTCTTT. It yields the protein CASSFARSTEAFF.

The V and J genes are TRBV7-9 and TRBJ2-5; a possible D gene is TRBD2 (5 bases). The CDR3 loop spans 15 amino acids. V lost 5 bases, J lost 5 bases, and 18 bases lay in between. Looked up from germline, CDR1 is SEHNR and CDR2 is FQNEAQ (reference sequence). The CDR3 nucleotides are TGTGCCAGCAGCGAAAGAACTAGTAGTCGGGAGACCCAGTACTTC. Its translation is CASSERTSSRETQYF.

This chain links TRBV19 with TRBJ2-7; TRBD1 matches 8 bases. Per the germline V gene, CDR1 is LNHDA and CDR2 is SQIVND (reference sequence). With 3 bases clipped from V and 2 bases from J, the junction kept 6 bases outside the gene matches. The length of the CDR3 is 15 residues. This CDR3 reads CASSITAQGAYEQYF. The CDR3 DNA reads as TGTGCCAGTAGTATTACCGCACAGGGGGCCTACGAGCAGTACTTC.

The chain couples TRBV6-5 to TRBJ2-5; 8 bases fit TRBD2. CDR3 size: 15 residues. Trimming at V came to 0 bases and at J to 2 bases, leaving 2 bases not matched to a gene. CDR1 is MNHEY, CDR2 SVGAGI, per germline. The CDR3 nucleotides read TGTGCCAGCAGTTACTCGAGCGGGGGTCAAGAGACCCAGTACTTC. Residues: CASSYSSGGQETQYF.

The chain has TRBV24-1 and TRBJ2-1; D tentatively fits TRBD1 or TRBD2 (7 bases each). The CDR3 sequence is 17 residues long. V lost 2 bases and J lost 5, with 18 bases in between. Germline-derived CDR1 and CDR2 are KGHDR and SFDVKD. The CDR3 sequence is CATSDWGGDSGNNEQFF. CDR3 bases: TGTGCCACCAGTGATTGGGGGGGGGACAGCGGAAACAATGAGCAGTTCTTC.